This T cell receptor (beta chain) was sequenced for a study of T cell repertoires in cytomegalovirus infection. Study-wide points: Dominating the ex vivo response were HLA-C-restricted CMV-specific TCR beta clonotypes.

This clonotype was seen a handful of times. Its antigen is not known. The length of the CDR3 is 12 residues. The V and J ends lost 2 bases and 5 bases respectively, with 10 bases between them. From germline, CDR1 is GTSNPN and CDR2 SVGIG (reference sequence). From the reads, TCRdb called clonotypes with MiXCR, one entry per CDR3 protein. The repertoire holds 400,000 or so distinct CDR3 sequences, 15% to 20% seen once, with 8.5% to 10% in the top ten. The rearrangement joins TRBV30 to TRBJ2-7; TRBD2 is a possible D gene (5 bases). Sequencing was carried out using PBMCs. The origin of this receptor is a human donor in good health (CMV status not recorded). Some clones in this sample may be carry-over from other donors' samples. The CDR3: CAWSTLGHEQYF. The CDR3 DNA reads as TGTGCCTGGAGTACACTAGGCCACGAGCAGTACTTC.